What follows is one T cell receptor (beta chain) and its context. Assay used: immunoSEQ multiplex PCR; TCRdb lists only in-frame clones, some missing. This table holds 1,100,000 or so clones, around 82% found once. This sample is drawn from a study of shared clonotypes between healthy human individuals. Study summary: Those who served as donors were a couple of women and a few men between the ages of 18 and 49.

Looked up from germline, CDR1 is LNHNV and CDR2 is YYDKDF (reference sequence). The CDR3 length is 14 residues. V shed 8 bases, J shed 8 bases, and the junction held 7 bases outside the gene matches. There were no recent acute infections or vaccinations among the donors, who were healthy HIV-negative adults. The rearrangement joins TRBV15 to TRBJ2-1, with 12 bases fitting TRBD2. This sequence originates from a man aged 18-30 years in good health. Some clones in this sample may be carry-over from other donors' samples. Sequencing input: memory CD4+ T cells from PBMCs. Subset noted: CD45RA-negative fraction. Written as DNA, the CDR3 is TGTGCCACCCGACGAGCTAGCGGGAGGGATGAGCAGTTCTTC. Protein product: CATRRASGRDEQFF.